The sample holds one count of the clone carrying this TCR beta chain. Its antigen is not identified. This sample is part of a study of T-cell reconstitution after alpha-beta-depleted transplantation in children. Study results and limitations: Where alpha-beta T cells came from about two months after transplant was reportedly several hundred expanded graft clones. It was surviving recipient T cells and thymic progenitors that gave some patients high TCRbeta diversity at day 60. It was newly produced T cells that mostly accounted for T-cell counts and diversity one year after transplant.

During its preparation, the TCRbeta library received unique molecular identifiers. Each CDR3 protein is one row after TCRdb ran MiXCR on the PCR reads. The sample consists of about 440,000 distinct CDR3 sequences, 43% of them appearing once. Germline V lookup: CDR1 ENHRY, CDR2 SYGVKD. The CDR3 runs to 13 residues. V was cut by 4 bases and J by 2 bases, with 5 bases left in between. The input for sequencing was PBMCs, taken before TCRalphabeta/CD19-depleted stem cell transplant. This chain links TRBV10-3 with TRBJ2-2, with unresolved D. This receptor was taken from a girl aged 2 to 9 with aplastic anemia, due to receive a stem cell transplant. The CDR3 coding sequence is TGTGCCATCAGTGGGATTAACACCGGGGAGCTGTTTTTT. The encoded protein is CAISGINTGELFF.